A single T cell receptor beta chain is shown here with its context. The data were taken from a study of PD-L1 blockade in urothelial cancer. Data came from immunoSEQ multiplex PCR; TCRdb stores just in-frame clones and leaves some out. This sample has tens of thousands of clones, with approximately 89% found just once. The CDR3 runs to 13 residues. Germline V CDR1 and CDR2: SNHLY, FYNNEI. Trimming took 2 bases from V and 3 from J, leaving 8 bases between them. The gene calls are TRBV2 and TRBJ2-7; D may be TRBD2 (6 bases). The TCR originated in a man between 45 and 60 years old with urothelial cancer. The source material was PBMCs, sampled around atezolizumab (anti-PD-L1) treatment. CDR3 region: CASSEYGGYEQYF. The CDR3, as DNA: TGTGCCAGCAGTGAATACGGGGGCTACGAGCAGTACTTC.